The 20 T cell receptor beta chains below were found in one sample sequenced in a study of blood T cell repertoires in COVID-19 (dated by TCRdb to 2020 to 2021). The method was the immunoSEQ multiplex PCR assay. TCRdb mirrors the immuneACCESS table, restricted to in-frame sequences. Some clones are absent from its copies; in checked studies, under half trace to an unresolved V gene, and the reason for the others is unknown. This sample holds 400,000 to 550,000 clones; about 89% were observed only once. Clones ranked in the top ten supply roughly 4% of the sample. The specimen sequenced was peripheral blood. The receptors were gathered from a woman aged 25 to 39 with acute or convalescent COVID-19.

The J gene is TRBJ2-1, the V gene TRBV13, with a weak D call TRBD2 (7 bases). CDR3 length: 15 residues. Looked up from germline, CDR1 is PRHDT and CDR2 is FYEKMQ (reference sequence). Trimming shortened V by 4 bases and J by 4 bases, and 14 bases separated the two germline ends. CDR3 protein: CASSSRGAPYNEQFF. As DNA, the CDR3 is TGTGCCAGCAGCTCACGGGGGGCCCCTTACAATGAGCAGTTCTTC.

The chain employs TRBV2 and TRBJ2-5; 7 bases align to TRBD1. Looked up from germline, CDR1 is SNHLY and CDR2 is FYNNEI. The V segment lost 2 bases and the J segment 5 bases; nucleotides outside the gene matches: 8. This CDR3 region has 15 residues. CDR3 in amino acids: CASSETGQIGETQYF. The CDR3 DNA is TGTGCCAGCAGTGAAACGGGACAGATCGGGGAGACCCAGTACTTC.

The rearrangement uses TRBV29-1 and TRBJ1-1; D is uncertain. The CDR3 runs 13 residues. CDR1 SQVTM and CDR2 ANQGSEA come from the germline V gene. V was clipped by 4 bases and J by 0 bases, with 9 bases between them. The DNA of the CDR3 is TGCAGCGTTGGAGGACTGATGAACACTGAAGCTTTCTTT. Residues: CSVGGLMNTEAFF.

The J gene is TRBJ1-2, the V gene TRBV9; TRBD1 agrees at 7 bases. V was pared by 0 bases and J by 3 bases, with 5 bases of the junction left unmatched. This CDR3 is 15 amino acids long. Germline CDR1 SGDLS, CDR2 YYNGEE. In nucleotides, the CDR3 is TGTGCCAGCAGCGTAGAGGAGGGGGCGTACTATGGCTACACCTTC. Translating gives CASSVEEGAYYGYTF.

The V gene is TRBV2, the J gene TRBJ2-7; the match to TRBD2 covers 12 bases. The CDR3 has 15 amino acids. Germline-derived CDR1 and CDR2 are SNHLY and FYNNEI. V shed 2 bases and J 2 bases; nucleotides not matched to a gene: 1. The CDR3 here is CASSERTSGAYEQYF. The CDR3 region has the DNA TGTGCCAGCAGTGAAAGGACTAGCGGGGCCTACGAGCAGTACTTC.

This chain links TRBV2 with TRBJ1-2; TRBD1 agrees at 10 bases. V was clipped by 8 bases and J by 8 bases; unmatched bases: 14. This CDR3 has 15 amino acids. From germline, CDR1 is SNHLY and CDR2 FYNNEI. CDR3 coding DNA: TGTGCCAGCGGGAGGAGGGACAGGGGCGTGAGGGGCTACACCTTC. Translated, it gives CASGRRDRGVRGYTF.

This sequence joins TRBV4-1 and TRBJ2-3, with D perhaps matching TRBD1 (6 bases). The ends were cut back, 4 bases at V and 2 bases at J, with 16 bases in the middle. The CDR3 length is 16 residues. CDR1 MGHRA and CDR2 YSYEKL come from the germline V gene. The CDR3 nucleotides are TGCGCCAGCAGCCCCATACAGGGCCCCTACACAGATACGCAGTATTTT. Residues: CASSPIQGPYTDTQYF.

This chain connects TRBV9 to TRBJ1-1; tentative D call: TRBD1 (6 bases). The germline V gene encodes CDR1 SGDLS and CDR2 YYNGEE. Trimming took 4 bases from V and 1 from J, leaving 11 bases between them. The CDR3 contains 14 residues. CDR3 nucleotides: TGTGCCAGCAGCTTGAAGGGACAGAACACTGAAGCTTTCTTT. Translated: CASSLKGQNTEAFF. The variable domain in full, with the rest retrieved from reference TRBV9 and TRBJ1-1, is DSGVTQTPKHLITATGQRVTLRCSPRSGDLSVYWYQQSLDQGLQFLIQYYNGEERAKGNILERFSAQQFPDLHSELNLSSLELGDSALYFCASSLKGQNTEAFFGQGTRLTVV.

CDR3 region: CARVAEGYDRENSPLHF. The CDR3 DNA reads as TGTGCCAGAGTCGCAGAAGGCTACGACAGGGAAAATTCACCCCTCCACTTT. This chain links TRBV19 with TRBJ1-6; 7 nucleotides agree with TRBD1. V lost 9 bases and J lost 7; bases outside the gene matches: 18. CDR1 is LNHDA and CDR2 is SQIVND in the germline V gene (reference sequence). CDR3 length equals 17 residues. The full variable domain, completed using reference TRBV19 and TRBJ1-6, is DGGITQSPKYLFRKEGQNVTLSCEQNLNHDAMYWYRQDPGQGLRLIYYSQIVNDFQKGDIAEGYSVSREKKESFPLTVTSAQKNPTAFYLCARVAEGYDRENSPLHFGNGTRLTVT.

The chain combines TRBV5-4 with TRBJ1-1; a weak D match, TRBD1 (6 bases). The CDR3 contains 14 residues. CDR1 is SGHNT, CDR2 YYREEE, per germline (reference sequence). V lost 0 bases to trimming and J lost 6 bases, with 12 bases between them. This chain's CDR3 is CASSLAVGGAEAFF. CDR3 bases: TGTGCCAGCAGCTTGGCCGTAGGGGGGGCTGAAGCTTTCTTT.

This chain connects TRBV3-1 (or the pseudogene TRBV3-2) to TRBJ2-3; 8 bases are a match to TRBD2. The germline V gene encodes CDR1 LGHDT and CDR2 YNNKEL (reference sequence). V trimming: 1 base; J trimming: 0 bases; junction bases outside the gene matches: 6. The CDR3 consists of 17 residues. CDR3 coding DNA: TGTGCCAGCAGCCAAGTGGGAAGCGGGGGAAGCACAGATACGCAGTATTTT. Its translation is CASSQVGSGGSTDTQYF.

The V call is TRBV28, the J call TRBJ2-7, with 7 bases identical to TRBD1. In germline, CDR1 is MDHEN, CDR2 SYDVKM. The CDR3 runs 13 residues. The DNA for the CDR3 is TGTGCTACTCACAGGGGAAGCTCCTACGAGCAGTACTTC. Translated, it gives CATHRGSSYEQYF.

The chain employs TRBV6-5 and TRBJ1-5; D is uncertain. Germline values: CDR1 MNHEY, CDR2 SVGAGI. There are 13 residues in the CDR3. Trimming removed 10 bases at V and 9 bases at J, with 19 bases between. CDR3 region: CAIDPFFGRPQHF. The CDR3, as DNA: TGTGCCATCGACCCCTTTTTCGGGAGGCCCCAGCATTTT.

The chain couples TRBV19 to TRBJ1-1; 12 bases match TRBD1. The CDR3 has 16 amino acids. The germline CDR1 and CDR2 sequences are LNHDA and SQIVND (reference sequence). V was pared by 7 bases and J by 6 bases, with 12 bases of the junction left unmatched. The CDR3 DNA reads TGTGCCAGTACCGCCGGGACAGGGGGCTTCCGGTCTGAAGCTTTCTTT. This sequence encodes CASTAGTGGFRSEAFF.

The chain has TRBV29-1 and TRBJ2-3; D is perhaps TRBD1 (6 bases). Looked up from germline, CDR1 is SQVTM and CDR2 is ANQGSEA. The CDR3 covers 12 residues. Deletions cut 3 bases from V and 4 bases from J, with 8 bases between. The DNA for the CDR3 is TGCAGCGTTGATCCAGGGGCAGATACGCAGTATTTT. It codes for CSVDPGADTQYF.

The J gene is TRBJ1-5, the V gene TRBV28; D perhaps matches TRBD1 (6 bases). The V gene lost 8 bases and the J gene lost 4 bases, with 15 bases spanning the gap. CDR1 is MDHEN, CDR2 SYDVKM, per germline. The CDR3 is 14 amino acids. The CDR3 is CASGGGGSNQPQHF. DNA for the CDR3: TGTGCCAGCGGAGGGGGGGGATCGAATCAGCCCCAGCATTTT. The whole variable domain, remainder taken from reference TRBV28 and TRBJ1-5, is DVKVTQSSRYLVKRTGEKVFLECVQDMDHENMFWYRQDPGLGLRLIYFSYDVKMKEKGDIPEGYSVSREKKERFSLILESASTNQTSMYLCASGGGGSNQPQHFGDGTRLSIL.

The chain uses TRBV6-6 and TRBJ2-3; a weak D match, TRBD1 (6 bases). Trimming took 4 bases from V and 3 from J, leaving 11 bases between them. The CDR3 is 14 amino acids. The germline V gene encodes CDR1 MNHNY and CDR2 SVGAGI (reference sequence). CDR3 bases: TGTGCCAGCAGTTCTGGGGGCGAAACAGATACGCAGTATTTT. Protein sequence: CASSSGGETDTQYF.

This chain uses TRBV5-1 with TRBJ2-5; 8 nucleotides agree with TRBD2. The CDR3 sequence is 16 residues long. Germline V CDR1 and CDR2: SGHRS, YFSETQ. Trimming took 2 bases from V and 2 from J; bases not matched to a gene: 8. CDR3 sequence reads: CASSFSGSGEQETQYF. The CDR3 DNA sequence: TGCGCCAGCAGCTTTTCAGGTAGCGGGGAGCAAGAGACCCAGTACTTC.

This clone was counted a single time. The gene calls are TRBV29-1 and TRBJ1-4; no reliable D call. This CDR3 spans 11 amino acids. Looked up from germline, CDR1 is SQVTM and CDR2 is ANQGSEA. V was clipped by 4 bases and J by 5 bases, with 5 bases between them. CDR3 protein: CSVGQNEKLFF. In DNA form, the CDR3 reads TGCAGCGTTGGCCAGAATGAAAAACTGTTTTTT.

In its sample, this clone was seen once. V and J are TRBV3-1 (or the pseudogene TRBV3-2) and TRBJ2-3, with D possibly TRBD1 on 6 matching bases. V lost 8 bases, J lost 6 bases, and 9 bases lay in between. The CDR3 spans 11 residues. Looked up from germline, CDR1 is LGHDT and CDR2 is YNNKEL (reference sequence). DNA of the CDR3: TGTGCCAGCGGTAGGGGGGATACGCAGTATTTT. Its translation is CASGRGDTQYF.